This paragraph covers one TCR beta chain sequence. Its cognate antigen is unknown. The data were obtained in a study of cytomegalovirus exposure and HLA in healthy donors. General study findings and limits: The dataset shows that most TCR sequences were rare, while some public TCRs occurred in many donors. An analysis done earlier found most TCR beta V segments productive about 87% or about 30% of the time.

The CDR3 is 15 amino acids. Germline CDR1 is SEHNR and CDR2 is FQNEAQ (reference sequence). Trimming removed 1 base from V and 5 bases from J, with 12 bases in between. The PCR employed 60 Vbeta primers together with 13 Jbeta primers. Clones were read by immunoSEQ multiplex PCR, and TCRdb kept only the in-frame ones, dropping some. The sample has 150,000 to 200,000 clones, 84% seen once; the top ten hold around 0.26%. Sequencing used PBMCs. This clonotype originated in a boy aged 5-17 years in good health and CMV-seronegative. The genes are TRBV7-9 and TRBJ2-1; D might be TRBD1 (5 bases). CDR3 DNA: TGTGCCAGCAGCTTAGGACAGCCTGGGGACAATGAGCAGTTCTTC. Protein: CASSLGQPGDNEQFF.